A single sample is the source of the 25 T cell receptor beta chains below, sequenced in a study of shared clonotypes between healthy human individuals. Data came from immunoSEQ multiplex PCR; TCRdb stores just in-frame clones and leaves some out. The data show millions of clones, with over 90% seen just once and 0.39% held by the top ten. The specimen sequenced was naive CD4+ T cells from PBMCs. The subset here: CD45RA+ positively selected. The source is a man between 18 and 29 years old in good health. Some clones in this sample may be carry-over from other donors' samples.

The J gene is TRBJ2-1, the V gene TRBV20-1; D not certain. V lost 3 bases to trimming and J lost 12 bases, with 9 bases between them. CDR1 and CDR2 (germline): DFQATT, SNEGSKA (reference sequence). CDR3 length equals 10 residues. The CDR3: CSASSVGQFF. The CDR3 DNA reads as TGCAGTGCTAGTTCTGTTGGGCAGTTCTTC.

This sequence joins TRBV5-6 and TRBJ2-1; TRBD2 might be the D (6 bases). Germline values: CDR1 SGHDT, CDR2 YYEEEE. The CDR3 length is 16 residues. V shed 3 bases and J shed 3 bases, with 16 bases lying between them. The CDR3 sequence is CASSSRVGGYYNEQFF. DNA of the CDR3: TGTGCCAGCAGCTCGCGGGTCGGAGGGTACTACAATGAGCAGTTCTTC.

The chain recombines TRBV7-2 with TRBJ2-5; no clear D. The germline V gene has CDR1 SGHTA and CDR2 FQGNSA. This CDR3 region has 14 residues. Trimming left V 1 base short and J 4 bases short, with 10 bases between. The CDR3 spells CASSLDVGRETQYF. The CDR3 bases are TGTGCCAGCAGCTTAGATGTGGGCAGAGAGACCCAGTACTTC. The whole variable domain, remainder taken from reference TRBV7-2 and TRBJ2-5, is GAGVSQSPSNKVTEKGKDVELRCDPISGHTALYWYRQSLGQGLEFLIYFQGNSAPDKSGLPSDRFSAERTGGSVSTLTIQRTQQEDSAVYLCASSLDVGRETQYFGPGTRLLVL.

The V call is TRBV28, the J call TRBJ2-7; 7 bases are shared with TRBD1. The V and J ends lost 4 bases and 0 bases, in that order; junction bases with no gene match: 9. The CDR3 covers 16 residues. Germline CDR1 MDHEN, CDR2 SYDVKM. CDR3 amino acids: CASSSQGQSDSYEQYF. CDR3 DNA: TGTGCCAGCAGTTCACAGGGACAGTCGGACTCCTACGAGCAGTACTTC.

Comments on this clone: An end of the junction differs from the germline gene, which may be a read error. The sample contains more than one DNA sequence encoding this CDR3. J is TRBJ2-3 and V is TRBV18, with TRBD1 identical over 10 bases. Germline loops: CDR1 KGHSH, CDR2 LQKENI. The length of the CDR3 is 15 residues. The CDR3 bases are TGTGCCAGCTCCCCACGGGACAGGGGTACAGATACGCAGTATTTT. This encodes CASSPRDRGTDTQYF.

The J gene is TRBJ1-3, the V gene TRBV28; D is unresolved. The CDR3 totals 15 residues. CDR1 and CDR2 (germline): MDHEN, SYDVKM. The V gene lost 5 bases and the J gene lost 1 base, with 12 bases spanning the gap. The CDR3 loop is CASSPSGQSGNTIYF. The CDR3 nucleotides read TGTGCCAGCAGTCCGTCTGGGCAGTCTGGAAACACCATATATTTT.

This chain joins TRBV7-3 and TRBJ2-1; 13 bases line up with TRBD2. The CDR3 covers 16 residues. With 5 bases clipped from V and 8 bases from J, the junction kept 9 bases outside the gene matches. Germline CDR1 is SGHTA and CDR2 is FQGTGA. The CDR3 is CASSRTSGSLRDEQFF. CDR3 sequence (DNA): TGTGCCAGCAGCCGGACTAGCGGGAGTCTGCGTGATGAGCAGTTCTTC.

V is TRBV4-1 and J is TRBJ1-1; D uncertain. With 2 bases removed from V and 5 bases from J, the gap between germline ends came to 9 bases. Germline lookup yields CDR1 MGHRA and CDR2 YSYEKL. This CDR3 comprises 13 residues. The CDR3 DNA follows: TGCGCCAGCAGCCAAAACGCGGGAACTGAAGCTTTCTTT. It specifies CASSQNAGTEAFF.

This chain uses TRBV18 with TRBJ1-1, with a possible D match to TRBD1 (5 bases). Looked up from germline, CDR1 is KGHSH and CDR2 is LQKENI. Trimming took 6 bases from V and 1 from J, leaving 15 bases between them. The CDR3 extends over 15 amino acids. The CDR3: CASSPNAGSNTEAFF. CDR3 nucleotide sequence: TGTGCCAGCTCGCCGAATGCAGGGTCGAACACTGAAGCTTTCTTT.

With regard to this clone: This sample includes further DNA sequences coding for the same CDR3. CDR3 nucleotides: TGTGCCAGCAGTTTCGGGACAGGGACGGATACGCAGTATTTT. Protein product: CASSFGTGTDTQYF. This rearrangement joins TRBV5-5 to TRBJ2-3; TRBD1 matches at 9 bases. There are 14 residues in the CDR3. The germline gives CDR1 SGHKS, CDR2 YYEKEE (reference sequence). V was pared by 5 bases and J by 6 bases, with 7 bases of the junction left unmatched.

This chain connects TRBV7-2 to TRBJ1-3, with no clear D. V shed 4 bases and J shed 3 bases, with 19 bases lying between them. This CDR3 is 17 amino acids long. Germline V gene sequence: CDR1 SGHTA, CDR2 FQGNSA. CDR3 coding DNA: TGTGCCAGCAGCTCAACAATAGGACGGGGAAGTGGAAACACCATATATTTT. Protein product: CASSSTIGRGSGNTIYF.

This rearrangement joins TRBV4-2 to TRBJ1-5; the match to TRBD1 covers 7 bases. V trimming: 4 bases; J trimming: 5 bases; junction bases outside the gene matches: 5. Germline CDR1 and CDR2: LGHNA and YNFKEQ. The CDR3 contains 14 residues. The CDR3 reads CASSRGQEDQPQHF. The CDR3 DNA is TGTGCCAGCAGCCGTGGACAGGAGGATCAGCCCCAGCATTTT.

Here the CDR3 reads CASSLIRGASYNEQFF. Written as DNA, the CDR3 is TGTGCCAGCAGCTTAATTCGGGGCGCGTCCTACAATGAGCAGTTCTTC. The chain recombines TRBV7-3 with TRBJ2-1; D may match TRBD1 or TRBD2 (5 bases each). The CDR3 runs to 16 residues. The germline gives CDR1 SGHTA, CDR2 FQGTGA. V was cut by 1 base and J by 1 base, with 11 bases left in between.

This sequence joins TRBV7-2 and TRBJ1-1; no reliable D call. The germline V gene encodes CDR1 SGHTA and CDR2 FQGNSA. Trimming removed 3 bases from V and 4 bases from J, with 12 bases in between. The CDR3 is made up of 14 amino acids. The CDR3 nucleotides read TGTGCCAGCAGCTTGAAGGGAACGGGCACTGAAGCTTTCTTT. This codes for CASSLKGTGTEAFF.

The rearrangement links TRBV29-1 to TRBJ2-5; D not certain. This CDR3 region has 12 residues. The germline V and J ends were trimmed by 3 bases and 6 bases, with 11 bases remaining between them. Germline V gene lookup returns CDR1 SQVTM and CDR2 ANQGSEA. DNA for the CDR3: TGCAGCGTTGATGGGTTGGGGAAGACCCAGTACTTC. Translation: CSVDGLGKTQYF.

The chain uses TRBV6-6 and TRBJ1-2; D not resolved. The CDR3 runs to 12 residues. Germline V lookup: CDR1 MNHNY, CDR2 SVGAGI (reference sequence). The V end was cut by 8 bases, the J end by 4 bases, with 11 bases between. As DNA, the CDR3 is TGTGCCAGCTCTGGACGGACCTATGGCTACACCTTC. Translation: CASSGRTYGYTF.

V is TRBV18 and J is TRBJ1-3; a possible D gene is TRBD1 (5 bases). Trimming shortened V by 1 base and J by 2 bases, and 9 bases separated the two germline ends. Germline lookup yields CDR1 KGHSH and CDR2 LQKENI. This CDR3 comprises 15 residues. The CDR3 is CASSPRTLPGNTIYF. CDR3 nucleotides: TGTGCCAGCTCACCACGGACACTACCTGGAAACACCATATATTTT.

The chain has TRBV7-2 and TRBJ2-3; D ambiguous. CDR1 is SGHTA, CDR2 FQGNSA, per germline. V lost 1 base and J 2 bases, leaving 4 bases between the germline ends. This CDR3 is 13 amino acids long. The CDR3 DNA is TGTGCCAGCAGCTTAGAACACACAGATACGCAGTATTTT. This sequence encodes CASSLEHTDTQYF.

The table lists this clone with a few counts. The chain carries TRBV4-1 and TRBJ1-1; no clear D gene. This CDR3 spans 15 amino acids. Trimming took 0 bases from V and 4 from J, leaving 12 bases between them. Germline V gene sequence: CDR1 MGHRA, CDR2 YSYEKL. The CDR3 DNA follows: TGCGCCAGCAGCCAAGATCGGTGGGGAGTCACTGAAGCTTTCTTT. Encoded protein: CASSQDRWGVTEAFF.

The chain carries TRBV2 and TRBJ2-1; D gene unclear. Germline loops: CDR1 SNHLY, CDR2 FYNNEI. The V gene lost 2 bases and the J gene lost 0 bases, with 14 bases spanning the gap. This CDR3 has 17 amino acids. CDR3 sequence: CASSERRWGSSYNEQFF. CDR3 sequence (DNA): TGTGCCAGCAGTGAACGTCGTTGGGGTAGCTCCTACAATGAGCAGTTCTTC.

V and J are TRBV27 and TRBJ1-5; the D gene is possibly TRBD1 (5 bases). This CDR3 contains 14 residues. V was cut by 2 bases and J by 6 bases, with 11 bases left in between. Per the germline V gene, CDR1 is MNHEY and CDR2 is SMNVEV (reference sequence). This CDR3 reads CASSLPGIGQPQHF. CDR3 sequence (DNA): TGTGCCAGCAGTTTACCAGGGATTGGTCAGCCCCAGCATTTT.

This chain connects TRBV30 to TRBJ2-2, with 15 bases identical to TRBD2. The CDR3 contains 17 residues. Trimming removed 3 bases from V and 1 base from J; junction bases left unmatched: 3. Germline V lookup: CDR1 GTSNPN, CDR2 SVGIG (reference sequence). The CDR3 DNA sequence: TGTGCCTGGAGAATGGGACTAGCGGGAGGGAACACCGGGGAGCTGTTTTTT. Encoded protein: CAWRMGLAGGNTGELFF. Filled out from reference TRBV30 and TRBJ2-2, the complete variable domain reads SQTIHQWPATLVQPVGSPLSLECTVEGTSNPNLYWYRQAAGRGLQLLFYSVGIGQISSEVPQNLSASRPQDRQFILSSKKLLLSDSGFYLCAWRMGLAGGNTGELFFGEGSRLTVL.

The chain is built from TRBV7-9 and TRBJ1-1, with D perhaps TRBD1 (5 bases). The germline V gene encodes CDR1 SEHNR and CDR2 FQNEAQ (reference sequence). The CDR3 length is 16 residues. V lost 7 bases and J 0 bases, leaving 18 bases between the germline ends. The CDR3 reads CASNPRGKTVNTEAFF. The DNA for the CDR3 is TGTGCCAGCAACCCGCGGGGGAAGACTGTGAACACTGAAGCTTTCTTT.

This clone appeared once. In DNA form, the CDR3 reads TGTGCCAGTAGTATACTAGCGGGAGTGGGCGAGCAGTACTTC. Translating gives CASSILAGVGEQYF. The rearrangement links TRBV19 to TRBJ2-7; 10 nucleotides align to TRBD2. Looked up from germline, CDR1 is LNHDA and CDR2 is SQIVND (reference sequence). The CDR3 sequence is 14 residues long. V shed 2 bases and J 6 bases; nucleotides not matched to a gene: 4.

The V call is TRBV5-1, the J call TRBJ2-6, with TRBD1 matching over 9 bases. CDR1 is SGHRS, CDR2 YFSETQ, per germline. The V gene end was trimmed by 0 bases and the J gene end by 2 bases; junction bases not matched to a gene: 6. This CDR3 spans 18 amino acids. The CDR3, as DNA: TGCGCCAGCAGCTTGGAGGGACAGGGTTTCCCTGGGGCCAACGTCCTGACTTTC. As protein: CASSLEGQGFPGANVLTF.